The next 23 T cell receptor beta chains were all read from a single sample in a study of beta chain features in type 1 diabetes. Expressed TCRB transcripts were sequenced because the isolated RNA had all been reverse transcribed beforehand. Produced via immunoSEQ multiplex PCR; TCRdb's table is partial and in-frame only. Seen here are under 900,000 clones, roughly 15% observed once, and the top ten hold 0.02% to 0.03%. The sequenced sample consisted of naive CD4+ T cells from blood. Receptor source: a young woman in good health.

This clone appeared a few times. The chain couples TRBV29-1 to TRBJ2-5; D might be TRBD1 or TRBD2, each matching 5 bases. The CDR3 has 12 residues. Per germline, CDR1 SQVTM and CDR2 ANQGSEA. The V and J ends lost 5 bases and 2 bases respectively, with 9 bases between them. CDR3 nucleotide sequence: TGCAGCGTTCTCGGGGCACAAGAGACCCAGTACTTC. Translated, it gives CSVLGAQETQYF.

This clone was observed a handful of times. CDR3 nucleotide sequence: TGTGCCAGTAGTATTTTCGGACTAGCGGCGTCCTACAATGAGCAGTTCTTC. Its protein is CASSIFGLAASYNEQFF. The chain is built from TRBV19 and TRBJ2-1, with 10 positions matching TRBD2. The CDR3 extends over 17 amino acids. After removal of 3 bases from V and 1 base from J, the junction contained 6 bases not matched to a gene. Germline assignment: CDR1 LNHDA and CDR2 SQIVND (reference sequence).

The genes are TRBV2 and TRBJ2-7, with 13 nucleotides matching TRBD2. The CDR3 totals 15 residues. CDR1 is SNHLY and CDR2 is FYNNEI in the germline V gene. The trim removed 6 bases at V and 6 bases at J, leaving 8 bases unmatched. As DNA, the CDR3 is TGTGCCAGCAGGGCTACTAGCGGGAGGGTGCGCGAGCAGTACTTC. As protein: CASRATSGRVREQYF.

This clone was seen a handful of times. The chain carries TRBV5-4 and TRBJ2-3; no definite D call. Trimming took 1 base from V and 7 from J, leaving 16 bases between them. The CDR3 spans 15 residues. Germline loops: CDR1 SGHNT, CDR2 YYREEE (reference sequence). Here the CDR3 DNA reads TGTGCCAGCAGCTTGCTTAGACAAGGTCCGCATACGCAGTATTTT. Translation: CASSLLRQGPHTQYF.

The chain recombines TRBV19 with TRBJ2-1; the match to TRBD2 covers 13 bases. The germline gives CDR1 LNHDA, CDR2 SQIVND (reference sequence). The CDR3 sequence is 18 residues long. V was pared by 6 bases and J by 6 bases, with 14 bases of the junction left unmatched. CDR3 in DNA: TGTGCCAGTAGCACCAGAACTAGCGGGAGGGGGATGGGCAATGAGCAGTTCTTC. It translates to CASSTRTSGRGMGNEQFF.

In this sample, this clone turned up a few times. This chain connects TRBV19 to TRBJ1-2; tentatively, D is TRBD1 (5 bases). This CDR3 contains 16 residues. V lost 3 bases and J lost 2, with 16 bases in between. The germline gives CDR1 LNHDA, CDR2 SQIVND (reference sequence). Written as DNA, the CDR3 is TGTGCCAGTAGTATTAGCGGGACGCCAAAGAACTATGGCTACACCTTC. Translation: CASSISGTPKNYGYTF. Full variable domain (rest looked up from reference TRBV19 and TRBJ1-2): DGGITQSPKYLFRKEGQNVTLSCEQNLNHDAMYWYRQDPGQGLRLIYYSQIVNDFQKGDIAEGYSVSREKKESFPLTVTSAQKNPTAFYLCASSISGTPKNYGYTFGSGTRLTVV.

In its sample, this clone was seen a few times. V is TRBV10-3 and J is TRBJ2-3; a weak D match, TRBD1 (5 bases). The germline V and J ends were trimmed by 5 bases and 2 bases, with 11 bases remaining between them. From germline, CDR1 is ENHRY and CDR2 SYGVKD. This CDR3 spans 14 amino acids. The CDR3 nucleotides read TGTGCCATCAGTTCAGGGCAGCTCACAGATACGCAGTATTTT. As protein: CAISSGQLTDTQYF.

This clone was seen a few times. CDR3 coding DNA: TGTGCCACCAACAGAGACAATGAGCAGTTCTTC. The encoded protein is CATNRDNEQFF. The chain has TRBV6-5 and TRBJ2-1; D uncertain. The CDR3 extends over 11 amino acids. V gave up 10 bases and J gave up 5 bases, with 9 bases separating them. The germline gives CDR1 MNHEY, CDR2 SVGAGI.

V is TRBV11-3 and J is TRBJ2-3; D is undetermined. Germline assignment: CDR1 SGHNT and CDR2 YENEEA. The CDR3 runs 13 residues. Trimming removed 4 bases from V and 6 bases from J, with 11 bases in between. CDR3 sequence reads: CASSSSSFDTQYF. Written as DNA, the CDR3 is TGTGCCAGCAGCTCGAGTTCTTTTGATACGCAGTATTTT.

In its sample, this clone was seen a few times. This sequence joins TRBV11-2 and TRBJ2-1; 11 bases are a match to TRBD2. The germline gives CDR1 SGHAT, CDR2 FQNNGV. With 5 bases clipped from V and 9 bases from J, the junction kept 12 bases outside the gene matches. CDR3 length: 16 amino acids. The CDR3 DNA reads TGTGCCAGCAGCCCGTTCCCCGGGACTAGCGGCGGTGAGCAGTTCTTC. Encoded protein: CASSPFPGTSGGEQFF.

This sequence joins TRBV19 and TRBJ1-2, with 7 bases matching TRBD1. CDR1 is LNHDA, CDR2 SQIVND, per germline (reference sequence). This CDR3 contains 14 residues. After removal of 5 bases from V and 2 bases from J, the junction contained 5 bases not matched to a gene. CDR3 region: CASSLTDRNYGYTF. The CDR3 bases are TGTGCCAGTAGTTTAACGGACAGGAACTATGGCTACACCTTC. Looking up the rest from reference TRBV19 and TRBJ1-2 gives the full variable domain: DGGITQSPKYLFRKEGQNVTLSCEQNLNHDAMYWYRQDPGQGLRLIYYSQIVNDFQKGDIAEGYSVSREKKESFPLTVTSAQKNPTAFYLCASSLTDRNYGYTFGSGTRLTVV.

This clone was seen more than once but under ten times. The chain employs TRBV7-6 and TRBJ2-7; 10 nucleotides match TRBD1. Germline V gives CDR1 SGHVS, CDR2 FNYEAQ. CDR3 size: 17 residues. Trimming cost V 5 bases and J 4 bases; bases outside gene matches: 14. CDR3 coding DNA: TGTGCCAGCAGCCCCAGGCGGCCGGGACAGGGGATGTACGAGCAGTACTTC. It translates to CASSPRRPGQGMYEQYF. Supplemented by reference TRBV7-6 and TRBJ2-7, the full variable domain reads GAGVSQSPRYKVTKRGQDVALRCDPISGHVSLYWYRQALGQGPEFLTYFNYEAQQDKSGLPNDRFSAERPEGSISTLTIQRTEQRDSAMYRCASSPRRPGQGMYEQYFGPGTRLTVT.

Details on this clone: The sample holds other DNA sequences that translate to the same CDR3. The chain carries TRBV5-1 and TRBJ2-1; D remains ambiguous. V lost 2 bases and J lost 1, with 1 base in between. CDR3 length equals 12 residues. Germline V gene sequence: CDR1 SGHRS, CDR2 YFSETQ. The CDR3 nucleotides read TGCGCCAGCAGCTTATCCTACAATGAGCAGTTCTTC. Translation: CASSLSYNEQFF.

There are a few counts of this clone. The chain uses TRBV7-6 and TRBJ2-5; TRBD2 agrees at 9 bases. V was pared by 8 bases and J by 6 bases, with 19 bases of the junction left unmatched. Germline V lookup: CDR1 SGHVS, CDR2 FNYEAQ. This CDR3 has 17 residues. The CDR3, as DNA: TGTGCCAGCGCCCTGCAGGGCGGCGGGGGGGATTTGAAGACCCAGTACTTC. Translated: CASALQGGGGDLKTQYF.

This clone has a handful of counts. The chain combines TRBV11-2 with TRBJ2-6; no reliable D call. This CDR3 comprises 12 residues. Germline values: CDR1 SGHAT, CDR2 FQNNGV. V dropped 6 bases and J dropped 2 bases, with 2 bases sitting between them. The CDR3 spells CASSTGANVLTF. The CDR3 coding sequence is TGTGCCAGCAGTACTGGGGCCAACGTCCTGACTTTC.

This clone was observed a handful of times. The chain couples TRBV5-4 to TRBJ2-1; 11 bases fit TRBD2. V shed 5 bases, J shed 12 bases, and the junction held 13 bases outside the gene matches. The CDR3 is made up of 15 amino acids. The V gene's germline CDR1 is SGHNT and CDR2 YYREEE (reference sequence). The CDR3 DNA sequence: TGTGCCAGCAGTTTAGCGGGAGGGCCTATCATCGGGCAGTTCTTC. Its protein is CASSLAGGPIIGQFF.

The V call is TRBV27, the J call TRBJ2-5; TRBD2 might be the D (5 bases). The CDR3 loop spans 15 amino acids. V lost 2 bases, J lost 5 bases, and 15 bases lay in between. Germline values: CDR1 MNHEY, CDR2 SMNVEV (reference sequence). CDR3 sequence reads: CASSLRGRVWETQYF. CDR3 DNA sequence: TGTGCCAGCAGTTTAAGAGGGAGAGTTTGGGAGACCCAGTACTTC.

This chain links TRBV10-3 with TRBJ2-2; 8 bases are a match to TRBD1. Germline-derived CDR1 and CDR2 are ENHRY and SYGVKD. This CDR3 comprises 16 residues. The J segment lost 5 bases and the V segment lost 3 bases, leaving 8 bases of the junction unmatched. CDR3 loop: CAISEGTGRGTGELFF. For the CDR3, the DNA is TGTGCCATCAGTGAAGGGACAGGACGAGGGACCGGGGAGCTGTTTTTT.

This clone has more than one count but fewer than ten. The chain uses TRBV19 and TRBJ1-1, with TRBD1 as a possible D gene (6 bases). Germline CDR1 reads LNHDA; CDR2 reads SQIVND (reference sequence). V gave up 4 bases and J gave up 0 bases, with 18 bases separating them. There are 17 residues in the CDR3. The CDR3 region has the DNA TGTGCCAGTAGTAACCAATTGACAGGTAGGCTGAACACTGAAGCTTTCTTT. It encodes CASSNQLTGRLNTEAFF.

V and J are TRBV4-3 and TRBJ2-1, with TRBD2 matching over 10 bases. V lost 1 base to trimming and J lost 9 bases; unmatched junction nucleotides: 12. Germline assignment: CDR1 LGHNA and CDR2 YSLEER. The CDR3 has 17 amino acids. The CDR3 here is CASSQVPLAGGIGEQFF. CDR3 DNA: TGCGCCAGCAGCCAAGTCCCCTTAGCGGGAGGTATCGGTGAGCAGTTCTTC.

This clone was counted only a few times. This chain uses TRBV13 with TRBJ2-5; 12 bases are a match to TRBD2. The J segment lost 5 bases and the V segment lost 4 bases, leaving 8 bases of the junction unmatched. Looked up from germline, CDR1 is PRHDT and CDR2 is FYEKMQ (reference sequence). This CDR3 region has 16 residues. As DNA, the CDR3 is TGTGCCAGCAGCTCCAAACGTCTAGCGGGAGGGGAGACCCAGTACTTC. Its protein is CASSSKRLAGGETQYF.

The chain carries TRBV5-4 and TRBJ1-1; D is possibly TRBD1 (5 bases). Trimming left V 0 bases short and J 4 bases short, with 13 bases between. Looked up from germline, CDR1 is SGHNT and CDR2 is YYREEE (reference sequence). The CDR3 covers 15 residues. In nucleotides, the CDR3 is TGTGCCAGCAGCTTGGTGTTCAGGGCGGGCACTGAAGCTTTCTTT. Protein product: CASSLVFRAGTEAFF.

In this sample, this clone turned up a few times. CDR3 nucleotides: TGTGCCAGCAGCTTGTACGGGATGGGAAACACCATATATTTT. Amino acid sequence: CASSLYGMGNTIYF. The chain combines TRBV5-6 with TRBJ1-3, with D unresolved. The CDR3 covers 14 residues. The V and J ends lost 1 base and 4 bases respectively, with 9 bases between them. Germline CDR1 SGHDT, CDR2 YYEEEE. Looking up the rest from reference TRBV5-6 and TRBJ1-3 gives the full variable domain: DAGVTQSPTHLIKTRGQQVTLRCSPKSGHDTVSWYQQALGQGPQFIFQYYEEEERQRGNFPDRFSGHQFPNYSSELNVNALLLGDSALYLCASSLYGMGNTIYFGEGSWLTVV.